Detailed here is one T cell receptor (beta chain). Its matching antigen is unknown. This sample was included in a study of identical twins. The study, taken as a whole, reports: Fewer insertions marked abundant cord blood beta clonotypes; young adult naive trended weakly, memory not at all.

The germline CDR1 and CDR2 sequences are MNHEY and SVGEGT. The CDR3 has 15 amino acids. With 7 bases removed from V and 1 base from J, the gap between germline ends came to 16 bases. TCRdb ran MiXCR on the 5' RACE reads and lists one entry per CDR3 protein. The data show approximately 210,000 distinct CDR3 sequences, 9.4% seen once. The rearrangement links TRBV6-2 or TRBV6-3 to TRBJ1-1; no clear D. Sequenced input: memory (CD45RO+) T cells sorted from blood. The receptor comes from a woman aged 18 to 35 in good health. CDR3 nucleotide sequence: TGTGCCAGCATGGATCCCCCCCCAGCGAACACTGAAGCTTTCTTT. Translation gives CASMDPPPANTEAFF.